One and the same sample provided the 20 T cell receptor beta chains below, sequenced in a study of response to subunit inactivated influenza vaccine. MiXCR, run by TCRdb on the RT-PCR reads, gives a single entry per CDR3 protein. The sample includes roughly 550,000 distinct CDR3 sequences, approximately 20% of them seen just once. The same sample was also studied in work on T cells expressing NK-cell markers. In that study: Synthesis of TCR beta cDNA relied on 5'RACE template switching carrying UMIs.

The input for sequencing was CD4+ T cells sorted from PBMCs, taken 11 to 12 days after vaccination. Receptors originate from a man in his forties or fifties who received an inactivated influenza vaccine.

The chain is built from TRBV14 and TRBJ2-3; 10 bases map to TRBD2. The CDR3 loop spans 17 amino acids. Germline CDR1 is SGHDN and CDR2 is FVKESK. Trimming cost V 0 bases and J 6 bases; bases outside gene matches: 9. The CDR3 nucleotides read TGTGCCAGCAGCCAAGATCCAAGCGGGAGGGCCCACGATACGCAGTATTTT. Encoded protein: CASSQDPSGRAHDTQYF. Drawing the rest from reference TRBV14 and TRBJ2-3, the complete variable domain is EAGVTQFPSHSVIEKGQTVTLRCDPISGHDNLYWYRRVMGKEIKFLLHFVKESKQDESGMPNNRFLAERTGGTYSTLKVQPAELEDSGVYFCASSQDPSGRAHDTQYFGPGTRLTVL.

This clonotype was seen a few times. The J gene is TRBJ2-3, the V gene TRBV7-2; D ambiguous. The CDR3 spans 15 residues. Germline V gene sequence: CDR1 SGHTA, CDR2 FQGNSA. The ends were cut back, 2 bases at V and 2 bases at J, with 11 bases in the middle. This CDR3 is CASSLRAYTTDTQYF. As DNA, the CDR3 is TGTGCCAGCAGCTTACGGGCCTACACCACAGATACGCAGTATTTT.

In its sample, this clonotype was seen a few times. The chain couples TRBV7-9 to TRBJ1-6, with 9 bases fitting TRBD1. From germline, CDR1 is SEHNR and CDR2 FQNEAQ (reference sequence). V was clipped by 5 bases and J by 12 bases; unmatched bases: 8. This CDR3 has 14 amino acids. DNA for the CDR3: TGTGCCAGCAGCCAGGGACAGGGAGTTGGACCCCTCCACTTT. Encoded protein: CASSQGQGVGPLHF.

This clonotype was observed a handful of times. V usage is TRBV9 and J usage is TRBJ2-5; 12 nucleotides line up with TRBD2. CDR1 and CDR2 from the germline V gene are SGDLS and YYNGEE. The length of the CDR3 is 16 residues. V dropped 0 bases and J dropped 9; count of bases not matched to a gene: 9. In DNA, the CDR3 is TGTGCCAGCAGCGTAGGGGATACCCTAGCGGGGGGGGCCCAGTACTTC. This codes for CASSVGDTLAGGAQYF.

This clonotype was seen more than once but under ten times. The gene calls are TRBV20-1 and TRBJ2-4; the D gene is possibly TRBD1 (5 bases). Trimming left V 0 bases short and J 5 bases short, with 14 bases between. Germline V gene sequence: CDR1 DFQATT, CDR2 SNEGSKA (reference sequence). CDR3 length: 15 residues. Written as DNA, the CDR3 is TGCAGTGCTAGAGATGGGCAGGGTCCCCAAAACATTCAGTACTTC. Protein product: CSARDGQGPQNIQYF.

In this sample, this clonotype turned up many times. CDR3 sequence (DNA): TGCGCCAGCAGCTTCCCCGTGACGGGCCAAGAGACCCAGTACTTC. It translates to CASSFPVTGQETQYF. The chain joins TRBV5-1 to TRBJ2-5, with D unresolved. The CDR3 length is 15 residues. Germline CDR1 reads SGHRS; CDR2 reads YFSETQ. Between the trimmed V and J ends, which lost 2 bases and 1 base, there was a span of 12 bases.

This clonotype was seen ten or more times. The CDR3 nucleotides are TGTGCCATCAGTTGGGGACAGTCTTCCTACGAGCAGTACTTC. Translating it yields CAISWGQSSYEQYF. This chain links TRBV10-3 with TRBJ2-7; TRBD1 matches 7 bases. The CDR3 is 14 residues long. The J segment lost 1 base and the V segment lost 5 bases, leaving 5 bases of the junction unmatched. The germline V gene encodes CDR1 ENHRY and CDR2 SYGVKD.

The CDR3 sequence: CSARGVGQRGIISYEQYF. The CDR3 DNA reads TGCAGTGCTAGGGGTGTTGGCCAGCGGGGTATCATCTCCTACGAGCAGTACTTC. This chain uses TRBV20-1 with TRBJ2-7; the match to TRBD2 covers 7 bases. CDR3 length: 18 amino acids. The trim removed 3 bases at V and 0 bases at J, leaving 17 bases unmatched. From germline, CDR1 is DFQATT and CDR2 SNEGSKA (reference sequence).

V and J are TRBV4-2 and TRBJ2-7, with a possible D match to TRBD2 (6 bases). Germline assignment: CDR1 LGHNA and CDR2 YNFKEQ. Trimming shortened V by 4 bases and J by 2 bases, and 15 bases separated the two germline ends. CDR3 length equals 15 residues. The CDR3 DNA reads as TGTGCCAGCAGCCTAGCCGCGGAGCGGGCCTACGAGCAGTACTTC. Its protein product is CASSLAAERAYEQYF.

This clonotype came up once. The DNA of the CDR3 is TGTGCCACCAGCAGAACTACGAGCCGGGACATCAACTATGGCTACACCTTC. Residues: CATSRTTSRDINYGYTF. This sequence joins TRBV15 and TRBJ1-2; tentatively, D is TRBD1 (6 bases). From germline, CDR1 is LNHNV and CDR2 YYDKDF (reference sequence). This CDR3 comprises 17 residues. The V end was cut by 2 bases, the J end by 2 bases, with 18 bases between.

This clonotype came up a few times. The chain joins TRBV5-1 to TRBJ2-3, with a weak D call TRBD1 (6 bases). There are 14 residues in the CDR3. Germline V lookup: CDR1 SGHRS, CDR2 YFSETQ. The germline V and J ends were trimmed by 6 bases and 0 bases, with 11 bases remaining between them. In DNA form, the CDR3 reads TGCGCCAGCAAAGAACAGGGCAGCACAGATACGCAGTATTTT. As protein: CASKEQGSTDTQYF.

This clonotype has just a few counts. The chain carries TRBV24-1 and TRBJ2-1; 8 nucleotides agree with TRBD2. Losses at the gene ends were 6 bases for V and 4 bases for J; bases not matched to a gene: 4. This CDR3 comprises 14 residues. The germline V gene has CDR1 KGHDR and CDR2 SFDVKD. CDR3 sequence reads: CATSPGLGYNEQFF. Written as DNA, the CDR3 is TGTGCCACCAGTCCGGGACTAGGTTACAATGAGCAGTTCTTC.

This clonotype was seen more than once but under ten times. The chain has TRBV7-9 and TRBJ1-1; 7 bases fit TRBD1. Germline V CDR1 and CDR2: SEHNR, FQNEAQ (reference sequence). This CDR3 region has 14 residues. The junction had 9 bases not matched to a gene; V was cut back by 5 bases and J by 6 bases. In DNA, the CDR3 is TGTGCCAGCAGCACGACGACAGGGTACTCTGAAGCTTTCTTT. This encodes CASSTTTGYSEAFF.

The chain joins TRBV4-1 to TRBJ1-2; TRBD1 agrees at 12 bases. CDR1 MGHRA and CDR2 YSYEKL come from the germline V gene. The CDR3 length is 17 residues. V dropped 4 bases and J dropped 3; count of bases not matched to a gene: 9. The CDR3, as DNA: TGCGCCAGCAGCCTGCAGCCCGGGACAGGGGGCTACTATGGCTACACCTTC. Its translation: CASSLQPGTGGYYGYTF.

The CDR3 here is CATTMGQGDTGELFF. The CDR3 bases are TGTGCCACAACGATGGGACAGGGGGACACCGGGGAGCTGTTTTTT. V usage is TRBV10-3 and J usage is TRBJ2-2; 11 bases align to TRBD1. Losses at the gene ends were 10 bases for V and 3 bases for J; bases not matched to a gene: 7. The CDR3 extends over 15 amino acids. Germline V gene sequence: CDR1 ENHRY, CDR2 SYGVKD.

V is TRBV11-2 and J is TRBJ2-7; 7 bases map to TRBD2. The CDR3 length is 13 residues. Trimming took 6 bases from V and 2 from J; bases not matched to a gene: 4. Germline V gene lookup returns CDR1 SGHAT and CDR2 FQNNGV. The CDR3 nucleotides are TGTGCCAGCAGGGGGGGGGGAGCCTACGAGCAGTACTTC. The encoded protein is CASRGGGAYEQYF. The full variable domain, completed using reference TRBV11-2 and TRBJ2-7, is EAGVAQSPRYKIIEKRQSVAFWCNPISGHATLYWYQQILGQGPKLLIQFQNNGVVDDSQLPKDRFSAERLKGVDSTLKIQPAKLEDSAVYLCASRGGGAYEQYFGPGTRLTVT.

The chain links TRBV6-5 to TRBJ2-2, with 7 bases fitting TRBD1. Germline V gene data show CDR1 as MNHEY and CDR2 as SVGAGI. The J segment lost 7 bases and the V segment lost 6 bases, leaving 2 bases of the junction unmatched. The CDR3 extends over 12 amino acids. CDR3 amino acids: CASRQGFGELFF. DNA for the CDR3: TGTGCCAGCAGACAGGGGTTCGGGGAGCTGTTTTTT.

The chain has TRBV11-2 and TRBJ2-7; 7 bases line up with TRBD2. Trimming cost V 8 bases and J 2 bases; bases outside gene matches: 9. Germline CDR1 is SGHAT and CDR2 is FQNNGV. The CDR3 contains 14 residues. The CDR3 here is CASEHGGVTYEQYF. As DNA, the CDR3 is TGTGCCAGCGAGCATGGGGGGGTAACCTACGAGCAGTACTTC.

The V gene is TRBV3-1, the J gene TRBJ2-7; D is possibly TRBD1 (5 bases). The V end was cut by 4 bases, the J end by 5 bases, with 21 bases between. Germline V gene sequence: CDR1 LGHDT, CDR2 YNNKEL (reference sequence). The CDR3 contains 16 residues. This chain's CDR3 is CASSRARGRVTHEQYF. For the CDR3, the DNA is TGTGCCAGCAGCCGCGCCCGTGGCAGGGTGACCCACGAGCAGTACTTC.

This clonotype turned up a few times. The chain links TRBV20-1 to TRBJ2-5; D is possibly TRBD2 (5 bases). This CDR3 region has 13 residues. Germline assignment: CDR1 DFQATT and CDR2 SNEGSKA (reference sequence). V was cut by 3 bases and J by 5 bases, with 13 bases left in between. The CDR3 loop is CSASGQAVETQYF. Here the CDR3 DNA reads TGCAGTGCTAGTGGGCAAGCGGTGGAGACCCAGTACTTC.